This T cell receptor beta chain comes out of a study of naive and memory T cell subsets. Findings of the study overall: A few larger clonotypes appeared in naive repertoires, especially CD8, possibly memory cells re-expressing CD45RA. Over 85% of naive TCR sequences appeared only once after error correction, unlike memory subsets.

The CDR3 runs to 13 residues. The germline V and J ends were trimmed by 4 bases and 4 bases, with 10 bases remaining between them. Germline CDR1 GTSNPN, CDR2 SVGIG (reference sequence). This clonotype occurred a few times. Its matching antigen is unknown. The beta constant-region primer was an equimolar mix of two oligonucleotides covering TRBC1 and TRBC2. The ligated cDNA underwent four PCR rounds using SP2 and nested alpha and beta constant-region primers. TCRdb ran MiXCR on the UMI-ligation and nested PCR reads and lists one entry per CDR3 protein. The data show some 82,000 distinct CDR3 sequences, 10% to 12% seen once.

The sequencing input was naive CD4+ T cells from blood. The sequence was obtained from a human donor in good health. The V and J genes are TRBV30 and TRBJ1-4; D unresolved. The chain's CDR3 is CAWNRGLNEKLFF. The CDR3 bases are TGTGCCTGGAATCGAGGCCTTAATGAAAAACTGTTTTTT.